This T cell receptor (beta chain) appears in the sequencing data of a study of T-cell memory formation after mild COVID-19. TCRdb ran MiXCR on the 5' RACE reads and lists one entry per CDR3 protein. The sample lists approximately 190,000 distinct CDR3 sequences; around 20% were seen once. The length of the CDR3 is 15 residues. The V gene's germline CDR1 is SGHRS and CDR2 YFSETQ. V lost 3 bases, J lost 0 bases, and 11 bases lay in between. The chain couples TRBV5-1 to TRBJ2-3; weak D call: TRBD1 (5 bases). This sequence originates from an adult woman who had mild COVID-19 (a few samples of this study predate the infection). Cell type and time point are not known. Sequencing was carried out using PBMCs or a T cell subset sorted from them (not recorded which). This CDR3 reads CASSSRVDSTDTQYF. CDR3 bases: TGCGCCAGCAGCTCCAGGGTGGATAGCACAGATACGCAGTATTTT.